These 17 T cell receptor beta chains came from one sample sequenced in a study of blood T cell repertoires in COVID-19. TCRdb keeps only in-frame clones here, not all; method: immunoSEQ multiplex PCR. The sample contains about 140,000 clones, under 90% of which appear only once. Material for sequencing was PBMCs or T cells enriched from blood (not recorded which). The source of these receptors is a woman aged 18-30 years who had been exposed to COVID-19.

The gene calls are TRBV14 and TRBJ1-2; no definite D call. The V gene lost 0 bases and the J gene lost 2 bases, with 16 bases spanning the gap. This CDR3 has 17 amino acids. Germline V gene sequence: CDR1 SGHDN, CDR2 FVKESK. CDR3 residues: CASSQDYLEGRNYGYTF. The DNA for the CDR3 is TGTGCCAGCAGCCAAGATTATCTGGAGGGCAGGAACTATGGCTACACCTTC.

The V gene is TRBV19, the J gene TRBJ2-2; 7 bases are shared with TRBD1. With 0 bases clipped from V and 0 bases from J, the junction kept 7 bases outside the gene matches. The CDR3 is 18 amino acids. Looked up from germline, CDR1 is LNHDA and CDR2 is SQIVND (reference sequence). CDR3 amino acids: CASSIDAGTASNTGELFF. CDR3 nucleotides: TGTGCCAGTAGTATAGATGCCGGGACAGCTTCGAACACCGGGGAGCTGTTTTTT.

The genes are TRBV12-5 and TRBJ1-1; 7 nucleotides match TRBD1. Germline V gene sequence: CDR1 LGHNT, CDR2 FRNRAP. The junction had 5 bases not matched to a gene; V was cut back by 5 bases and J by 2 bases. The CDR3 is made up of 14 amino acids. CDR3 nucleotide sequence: TGTGCTAGTGGTCCGGGGACAGCTAACACTGAAGCTTTCTTT. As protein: CASGPGTANTEAFF.

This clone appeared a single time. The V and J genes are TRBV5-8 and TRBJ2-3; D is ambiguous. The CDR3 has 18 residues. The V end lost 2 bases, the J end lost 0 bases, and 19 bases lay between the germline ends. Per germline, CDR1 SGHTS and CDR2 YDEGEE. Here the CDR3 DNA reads TGTGCCAGCAGCTTAGGCGGAAACTCGCATCCTAGCACAGATACGCAGTATTTT. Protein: CASSLGGNSHPSTDTQYF.

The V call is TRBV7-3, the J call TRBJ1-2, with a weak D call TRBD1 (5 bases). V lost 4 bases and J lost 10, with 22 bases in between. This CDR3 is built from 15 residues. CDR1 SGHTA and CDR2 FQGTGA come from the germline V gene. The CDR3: CASSSGMTRDMIYTF. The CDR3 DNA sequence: TGTGCCAGCAGCTCAGGGATGACACGAGACATGATCTACACCTTC.

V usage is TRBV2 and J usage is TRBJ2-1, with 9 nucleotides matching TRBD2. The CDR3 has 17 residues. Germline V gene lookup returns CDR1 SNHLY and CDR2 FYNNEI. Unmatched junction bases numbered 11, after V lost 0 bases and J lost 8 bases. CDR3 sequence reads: CASSEAGRTSALDEQFF. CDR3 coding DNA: TGTGCCAGCAGTGAAGCCGGGCGGACTAGCGCTCTCGATGAGCAGTTCTTC.

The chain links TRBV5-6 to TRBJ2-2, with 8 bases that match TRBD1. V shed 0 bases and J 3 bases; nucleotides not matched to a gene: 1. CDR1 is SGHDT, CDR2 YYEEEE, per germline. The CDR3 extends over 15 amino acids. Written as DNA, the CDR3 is TGTGCCAGCAGCTTGGGGGACAGGTACACCGGGGAGCTGTTTTTT. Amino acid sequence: CASSLGDRYTGELFF.

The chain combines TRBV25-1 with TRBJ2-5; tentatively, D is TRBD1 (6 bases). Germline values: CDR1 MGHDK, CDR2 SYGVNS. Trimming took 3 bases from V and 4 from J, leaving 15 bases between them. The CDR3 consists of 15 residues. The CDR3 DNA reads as TGTGCCAGCAGTGAGGCGCAGGGGAGAGTAGAGACCCAGTACTTC. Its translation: CASSEAQGRVETQYF.

The CDR3 DNA sequence: TGCGCCAGCAGCCATATCGGGAGGCTTCCCTACGAGCAGTACTTC. Amino acid sequence: CASSHIGRLPYEQYF. The rearrangement joins TRBV4-1 to TRBJ2-7, with 7 bases lining up with TRBD2. Germline CDR1 and CDR2: MGHRA and YSYEKL. CDR3 length: 15 residues. Trimming at V came to 3 bases and at J to 2 bases, leaving 7 bases not matched to a gene.

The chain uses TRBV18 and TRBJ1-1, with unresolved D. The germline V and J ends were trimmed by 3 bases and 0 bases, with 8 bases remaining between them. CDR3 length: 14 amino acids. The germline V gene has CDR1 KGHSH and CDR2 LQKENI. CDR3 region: CASSPRNLNTEAFF. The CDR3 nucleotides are TGTGCCAGCTCACCCAGGAACCTGAACACTGAAGCTTTCTTT.

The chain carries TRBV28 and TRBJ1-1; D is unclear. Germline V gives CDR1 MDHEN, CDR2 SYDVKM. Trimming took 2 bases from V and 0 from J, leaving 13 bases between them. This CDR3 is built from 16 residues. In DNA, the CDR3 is TGTGCCAGCAGTTTACTTCTCAGAAACATGAACACTGAAGCTTTCTTT. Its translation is CASSLLLRNMNTEAFF.

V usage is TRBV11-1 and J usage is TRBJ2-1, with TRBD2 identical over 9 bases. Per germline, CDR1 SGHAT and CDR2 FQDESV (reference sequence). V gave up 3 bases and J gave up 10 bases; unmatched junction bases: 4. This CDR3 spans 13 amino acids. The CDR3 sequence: CASSFSGRGEQFF. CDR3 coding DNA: TGTGCCAGCAGCTTTAGCGGGAGAGGCGAGCAGTTCTTC.

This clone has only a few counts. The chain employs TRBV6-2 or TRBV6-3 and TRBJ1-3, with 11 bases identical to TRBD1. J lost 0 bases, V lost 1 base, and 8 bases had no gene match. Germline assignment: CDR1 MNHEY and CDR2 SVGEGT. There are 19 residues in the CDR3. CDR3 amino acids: CASSYFGQGAIGSGNTIYF. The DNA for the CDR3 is TGTGCCAGCAGTTACTTTGGACAGGGGGCGATCGGCTCTGGAAACACCATATATTTT.

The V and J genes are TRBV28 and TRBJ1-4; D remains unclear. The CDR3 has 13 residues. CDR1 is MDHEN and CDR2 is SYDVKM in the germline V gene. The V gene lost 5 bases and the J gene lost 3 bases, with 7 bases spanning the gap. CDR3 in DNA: TGTGCCAGCAGTACCCCGGCTAATGAAAAACTGTTTTTT. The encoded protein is CASSTPANEKLFF.

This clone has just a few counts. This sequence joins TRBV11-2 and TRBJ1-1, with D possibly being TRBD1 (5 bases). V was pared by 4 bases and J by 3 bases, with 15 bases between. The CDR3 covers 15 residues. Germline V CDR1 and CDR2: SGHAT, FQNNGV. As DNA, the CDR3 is TGTGCCAGCAGCTCCGGGACTTTTGGCGACACTGAAGCTTTCTTT. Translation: CASSSGTFGDTEAFF.

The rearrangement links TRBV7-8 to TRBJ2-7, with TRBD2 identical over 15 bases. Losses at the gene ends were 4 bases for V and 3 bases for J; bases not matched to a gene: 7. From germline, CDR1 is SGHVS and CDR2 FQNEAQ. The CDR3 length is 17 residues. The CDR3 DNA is TGTGCCAGCAGCTCCCAGGGACTAGCGGGAGGAAGCTACGAGCAGTACTTC. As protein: CASSSQGLAGGSYEQYF.

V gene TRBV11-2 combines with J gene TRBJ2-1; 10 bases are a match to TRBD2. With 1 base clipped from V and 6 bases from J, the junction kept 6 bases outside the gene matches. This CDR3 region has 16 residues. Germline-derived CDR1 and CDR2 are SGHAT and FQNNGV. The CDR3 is CASSLGAGGPSNEQFF. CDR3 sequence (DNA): TGTGCCAGCAGCTTAGGAGCGGGAGGGCCGTCCAATGAGCAGTTCTTC.